The following is a T cell receptor beta chain sequence with its context. Its antigen is still unknown. PCR amplification relied on 60 Vbeta primers (plus 13 Jbeta primers). Study processing details: Roughly 76 million unique TCR beta chains, 9.5 million to 11 million of them shared, were counted by a later analysis. Data came from immunoSEQ multiplex PCR; TCRdb stores just in-frame clones and leaves some out. V and J calls and clone size follow that table, whereas D and trimming were derived from the DNA. The sample shows about 170,000 clones, around 73% of them seen only once. This record comes from a study of cytomegalovirus exposure and HLA in healthy donors. V shed 4 bases, J shed 2 bases, and the junction held 5 bases outside the gene matches. In germline, CDR1 is MGHRA, CDR2 YSYEKL. CDR3 length: 15 residues. Overall study results and limits: Being productive about 87% or about 30% of the time was typical of most TCR beta V segments in an earlier analysis. In a later analysis, at a false discovery rate of 0.05, about 17,000 TCR beta sequences matched HLA alleles. In a later analysis, TCR association rates varied by HLA locus: DRB1 most, HLA-C fewest.

Sequencing input: PBMCs. The chain uses TRBV4-1 and TRBJ2-3; TRBD2 agrees at 8 bases. The sequence derives from a woman in her late teens or twenties in good health and CMV-seropositive. The CDR3 DNA sequence: TGCGCCAGCAGCCCTTCCGGGGGGGCCACAGATACGCAGTATTTT. It codes for CASSPSGGATDTQYF.